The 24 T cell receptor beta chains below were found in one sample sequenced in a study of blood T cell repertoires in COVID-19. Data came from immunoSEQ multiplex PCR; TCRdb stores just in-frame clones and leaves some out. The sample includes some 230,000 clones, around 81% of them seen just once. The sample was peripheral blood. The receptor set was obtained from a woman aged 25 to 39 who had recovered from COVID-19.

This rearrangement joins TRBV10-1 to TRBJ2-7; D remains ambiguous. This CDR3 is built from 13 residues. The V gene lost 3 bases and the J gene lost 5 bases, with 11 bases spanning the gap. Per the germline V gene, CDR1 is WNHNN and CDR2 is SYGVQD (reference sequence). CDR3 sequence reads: CASSDPAGDEQYF. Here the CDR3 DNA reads TGCGCCAGCAGTGATCCCGCCGGAGACGAGCAGTACTTC.

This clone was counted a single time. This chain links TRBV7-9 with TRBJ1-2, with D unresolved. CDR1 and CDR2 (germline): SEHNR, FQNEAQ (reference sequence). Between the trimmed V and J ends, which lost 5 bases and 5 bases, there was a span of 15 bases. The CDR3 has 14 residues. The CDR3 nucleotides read TGTGCCAGCAGCCCCAAGGCAGGTTTATATGGCTACACCTTC. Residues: CASSPKAGLYGYTF.

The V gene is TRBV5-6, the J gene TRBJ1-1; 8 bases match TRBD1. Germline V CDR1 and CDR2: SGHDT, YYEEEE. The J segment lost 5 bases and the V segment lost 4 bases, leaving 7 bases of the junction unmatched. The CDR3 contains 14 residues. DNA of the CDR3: TGTGCCAGCAGCCGACGACAGGGGCGAACTGAAGCTTTCTTT. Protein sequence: CASSRRQGRTEAFF.

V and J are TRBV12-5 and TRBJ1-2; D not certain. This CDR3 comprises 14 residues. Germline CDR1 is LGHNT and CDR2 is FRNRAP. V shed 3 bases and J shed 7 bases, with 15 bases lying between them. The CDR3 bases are TGTGCTAGTGGTTTCTCAGAGGGAGTTGGTGGCTACACCTTC. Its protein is CASGFSEGVGGYTF.

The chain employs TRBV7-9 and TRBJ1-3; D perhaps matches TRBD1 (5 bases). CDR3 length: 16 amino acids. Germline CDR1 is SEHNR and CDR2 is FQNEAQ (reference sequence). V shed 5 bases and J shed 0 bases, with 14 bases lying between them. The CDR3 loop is CASSDSGPLSGNTIYF. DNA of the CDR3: TGTGCCAGCAGCGACTCAGGGCCCCTCTCTGGAAACACCATATATTTT. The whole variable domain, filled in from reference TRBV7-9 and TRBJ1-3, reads DTGVSQNPRHKITKRGQNVTFRCDPISEHNRLYWYRQTLGQGPEFLTYFQNEAQLEKSRLLSDRFSAERPKGSFSTLEIQRTEQGDSAMYLCASSDSGPLSGNTIYFGEGSWLTVV.

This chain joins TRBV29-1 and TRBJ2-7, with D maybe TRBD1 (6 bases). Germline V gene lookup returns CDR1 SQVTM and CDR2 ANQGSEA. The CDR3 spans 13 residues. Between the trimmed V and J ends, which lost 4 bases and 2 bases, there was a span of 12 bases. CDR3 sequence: CSVGWGLAYEQYF. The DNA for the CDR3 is TGCAGCGTTGGGTGGGGGCTGGCCTACGAGCAGTACTTC.

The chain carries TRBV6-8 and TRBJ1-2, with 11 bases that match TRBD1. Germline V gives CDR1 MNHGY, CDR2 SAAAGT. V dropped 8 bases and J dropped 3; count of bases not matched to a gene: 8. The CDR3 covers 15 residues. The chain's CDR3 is CASRFWTGGDYGYTF. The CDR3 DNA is TGTGCCAGCCGATTTTGGACAGGGGGCGACTATGGCTACACCTTC.

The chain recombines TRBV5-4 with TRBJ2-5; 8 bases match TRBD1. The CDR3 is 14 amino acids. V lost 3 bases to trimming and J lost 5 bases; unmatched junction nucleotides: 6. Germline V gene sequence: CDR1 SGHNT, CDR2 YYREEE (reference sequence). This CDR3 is CASSYPGGVETQYF. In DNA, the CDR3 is TGTGCCAGCAGCTATCCAGGGGGCGTCGAGACCCAGTACTTC.

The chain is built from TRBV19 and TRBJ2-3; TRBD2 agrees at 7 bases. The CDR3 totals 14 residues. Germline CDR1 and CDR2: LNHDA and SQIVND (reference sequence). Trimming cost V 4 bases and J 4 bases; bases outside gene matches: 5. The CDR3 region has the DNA TGTGCCAGTAGTAGTGGGACTACCCCAGATACGCAGTATTTT. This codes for CASSSGTTPDTQYF.

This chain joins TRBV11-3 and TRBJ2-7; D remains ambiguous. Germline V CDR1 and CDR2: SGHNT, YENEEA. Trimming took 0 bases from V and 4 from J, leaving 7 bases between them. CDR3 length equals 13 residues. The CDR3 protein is CASSLDEQYEQYF. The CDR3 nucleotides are TGTGCCAGCAGCTTAGATGAACAGTACGAGCAGTACTTC.

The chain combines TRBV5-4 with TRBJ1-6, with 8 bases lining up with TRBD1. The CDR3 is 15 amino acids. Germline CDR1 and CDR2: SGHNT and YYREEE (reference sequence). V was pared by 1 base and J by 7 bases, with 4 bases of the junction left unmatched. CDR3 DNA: TGTGCCAGCAGCTTGAGGACAGGGTCGAATTCACCCCTCCACTTT. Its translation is CASSLRTGSNSPLHF.

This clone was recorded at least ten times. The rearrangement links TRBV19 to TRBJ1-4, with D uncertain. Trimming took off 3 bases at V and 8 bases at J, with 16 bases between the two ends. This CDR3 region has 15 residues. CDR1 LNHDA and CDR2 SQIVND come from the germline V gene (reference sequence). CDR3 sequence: CASSMRVGSEEKLFF. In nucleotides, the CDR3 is TGTGCCAGTAGTATGAGGGTAGGGTCGGAAGAAAAACTGTTTTTT.

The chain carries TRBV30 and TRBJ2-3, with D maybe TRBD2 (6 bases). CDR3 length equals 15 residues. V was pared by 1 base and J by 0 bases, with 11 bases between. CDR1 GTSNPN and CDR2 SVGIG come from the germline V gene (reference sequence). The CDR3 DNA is TGTGCCTGGAGTGGCGGGGTCGGTAGCACAGATACGCAGTATTTT. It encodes CAWSGGVGSTDTQYF. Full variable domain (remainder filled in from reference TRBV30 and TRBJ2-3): SQTIHQWPATLVQPVGSPLSLECTVEGTSNPNLYWYRQAAGRGLQLLFYSVGIGQISSEVPQNLSASRPQDRQFILSSKKLLLSDSGFYLCAWSGGVGSTDTQYFGPGTRLTVL.

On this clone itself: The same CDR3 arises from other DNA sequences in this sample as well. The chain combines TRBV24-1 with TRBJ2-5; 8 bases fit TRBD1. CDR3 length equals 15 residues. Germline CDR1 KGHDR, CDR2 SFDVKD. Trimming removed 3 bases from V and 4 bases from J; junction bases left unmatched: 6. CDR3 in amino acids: CATSDPQGAGETQYF. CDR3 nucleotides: TGTGCCACCAGTGATCCCCAGGGGGCTGGAGAGACCCAGTACTTC.

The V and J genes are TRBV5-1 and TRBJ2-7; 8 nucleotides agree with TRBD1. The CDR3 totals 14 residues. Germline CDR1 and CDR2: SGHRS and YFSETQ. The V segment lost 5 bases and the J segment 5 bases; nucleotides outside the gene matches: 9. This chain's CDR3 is CASRPGQGLHEQYF. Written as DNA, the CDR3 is TGCGCCAGCAGACCAGGACAGGGATTACACGAGCAGTACTTC.

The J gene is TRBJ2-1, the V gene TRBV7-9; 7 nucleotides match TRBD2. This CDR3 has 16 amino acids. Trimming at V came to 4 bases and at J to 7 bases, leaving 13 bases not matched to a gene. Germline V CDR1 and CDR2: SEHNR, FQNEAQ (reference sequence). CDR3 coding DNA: TGTGCCAGCAGCTACCAGTCACGCGGGAGTGGAAATGAGCAGTTCTTC. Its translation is CASSYQSRGSGNEQFF.

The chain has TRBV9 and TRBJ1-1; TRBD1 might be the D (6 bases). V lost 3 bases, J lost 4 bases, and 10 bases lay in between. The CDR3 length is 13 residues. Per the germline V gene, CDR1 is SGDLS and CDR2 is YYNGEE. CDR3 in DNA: TGTGCCAGCAGCGCCTCAGGGGTCACTGAAGCTTTCTTT. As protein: CASSASGVTEAFF.

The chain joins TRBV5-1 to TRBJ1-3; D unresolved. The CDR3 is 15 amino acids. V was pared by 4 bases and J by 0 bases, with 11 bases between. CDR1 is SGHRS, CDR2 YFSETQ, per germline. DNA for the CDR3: TGCGCCAGCAGCCTAACCGCTACCTCTGGAAACACCATATATTTT. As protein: CASSLTATSGNTIYF.

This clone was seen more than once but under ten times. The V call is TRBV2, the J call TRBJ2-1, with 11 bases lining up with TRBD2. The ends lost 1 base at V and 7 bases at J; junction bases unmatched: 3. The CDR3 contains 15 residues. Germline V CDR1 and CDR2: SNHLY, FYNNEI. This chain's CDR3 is CASSEETSGTNEQFF. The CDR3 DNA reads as TGTGCCAGCAGTGAAGAGACTAGCGGGACGAATGAGCAGTTCTTC.

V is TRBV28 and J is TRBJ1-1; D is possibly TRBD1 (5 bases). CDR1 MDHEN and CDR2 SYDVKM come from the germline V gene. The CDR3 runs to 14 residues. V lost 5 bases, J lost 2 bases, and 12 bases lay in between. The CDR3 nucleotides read TGTGCCAGCAGTATCACCAGGGCTAACACTGAAGCTTTCTTT. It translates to CASSITRANTEAFF.

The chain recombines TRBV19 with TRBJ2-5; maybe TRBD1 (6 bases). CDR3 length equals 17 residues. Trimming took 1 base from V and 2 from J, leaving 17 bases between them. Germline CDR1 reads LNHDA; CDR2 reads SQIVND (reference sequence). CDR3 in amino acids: CASSIVQGPRGQETQYF. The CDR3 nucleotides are TGTGCCAGTAGTATAGTTCAAGGGCCGAGGGGGCAAGAGACCCAGTACTTC. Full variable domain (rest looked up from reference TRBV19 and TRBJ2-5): DGGITQSPKYLFRKEGQNVTLSCEQNLNHDAMYWYRQDPGQGLRLIYYSQIVNDFQKGDIAEGYSVSREKKESFPLTVTSAQKNPTAFYLCASSIVQGPRGQETQYFGPGTRLLVL.

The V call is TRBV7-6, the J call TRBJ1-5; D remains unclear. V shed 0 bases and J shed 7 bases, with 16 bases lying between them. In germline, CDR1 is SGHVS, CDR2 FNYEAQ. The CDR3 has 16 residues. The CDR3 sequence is CASSLANGGLGQPQHF. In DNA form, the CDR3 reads TGTGCCAGCAGCTTAGCGAACGGAGGCCTCGGACAGCCCCAGCATTTT. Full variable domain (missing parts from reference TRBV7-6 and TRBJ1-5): GAGVSQSPRYKVTKRGQDVALRCDPISGHVSLYWYRQALGQGPEFLTYFNYEAQQDKSGLPNDRFSAERPEGSISTLTIQRTEQRDSAMYRCASSLANGGLGQPQHFGDGTRLSIL.

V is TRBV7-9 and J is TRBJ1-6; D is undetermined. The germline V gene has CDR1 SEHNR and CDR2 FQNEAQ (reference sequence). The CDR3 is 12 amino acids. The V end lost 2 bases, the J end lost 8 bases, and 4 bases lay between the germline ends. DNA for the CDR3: TGTGCCAGCAGCTTAACGGATTCACCCCTCCACTTT. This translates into CASSLTDSPLHF.

The CDR3 reads CASSSLAGVRTGELFF. CDR3 bases: TGTGCCAGCAGCTCCTTAGCGGGAGTAAGGACCGGGGAGCTGTTTTTT. V gene TRBV5-6 combines with J gene TRBJ2-2, with TRBD2 matching over 9 bases. This CDR3 has 16 residues. Germline lookup yields CDR1 SGHDT and CDR2 YYEEEE. V shed 3 bases and J 5 bases; nucleotides not matched to a gene: 8.